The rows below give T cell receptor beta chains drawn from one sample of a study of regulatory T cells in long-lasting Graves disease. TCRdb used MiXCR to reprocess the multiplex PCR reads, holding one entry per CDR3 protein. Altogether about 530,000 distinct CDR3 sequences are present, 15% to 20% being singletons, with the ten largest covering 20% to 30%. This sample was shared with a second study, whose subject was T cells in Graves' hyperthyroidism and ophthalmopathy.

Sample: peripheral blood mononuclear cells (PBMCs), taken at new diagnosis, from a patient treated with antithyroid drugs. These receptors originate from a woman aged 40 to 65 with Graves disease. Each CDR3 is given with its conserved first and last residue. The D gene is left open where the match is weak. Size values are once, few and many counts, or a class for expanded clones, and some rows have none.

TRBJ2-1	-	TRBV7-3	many	CASSLRGRTGTKYNEQFF	TGTGCCAGCAGCTTAAGAGGTCGGACCGGGACAAAATACAATGAGCAGTTCTTC
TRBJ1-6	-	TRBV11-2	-	CASSSQGGISLFGSPLHF	TGTGCCAGCAGCTCCCAGGGCGGGATTTCCTTATTCGGTTCACCCCTCCACTTT
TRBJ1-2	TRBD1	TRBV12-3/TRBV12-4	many	CASRSTGTGPGYTF	TGTGCCAGCAGGTCTACGGGGACAGGGCCCGGCTACACCTTC
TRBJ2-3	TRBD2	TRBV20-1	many	CSAGAGGPITDTQYF	TGCAGTGCTGGAGCGGGGGGGCCAATTACAGATACGCAGTATTTT
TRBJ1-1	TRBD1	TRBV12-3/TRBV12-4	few	CASRKPGQGRGNTEAFF	TGTGCCAGCAGAAAACCGGGACAGGGGAGAGGGAACACTGAAGCTTTCTTT
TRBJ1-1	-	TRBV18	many	CASSPGTDTEAFF	TGTGCCAGCTCACCGGGTACAGACACTGAAGCTTTCTTT
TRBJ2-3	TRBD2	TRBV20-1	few	CSALNSRRAGGPDTQYF	TGCAGTGCCCTTAACTCTCGGCGGGCGGGGGGGCCAGATACGCAGTATTTT
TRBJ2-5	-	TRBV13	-	CASSEGGAQYF	TGTGCCAGCAGCGAAGGGGGGGCCCAGTACTTC
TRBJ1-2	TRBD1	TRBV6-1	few	CASRGTGLGLRVNYGYTF	TGTGCCAGCAGGGGGACAGGCTTAGGCTTAAGGGTCAACTATGGCTACACCTTC
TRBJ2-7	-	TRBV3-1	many	CASSQGLGEQYF	TGTGCCAGCAGCCAAGGCCTCGGTGAGCAGTACTTC
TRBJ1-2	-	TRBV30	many	CAWSVREGNYGYTF	TGTGCCTGGAGTGTACGGGAGGGGAACTATGGCTACACCTTC
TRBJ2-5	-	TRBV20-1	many	CSARPSDGGSPTQYF	TGCAGTGCTAGACCCAGCGACGGGGGCAGCCCTACCCAGTACTTC
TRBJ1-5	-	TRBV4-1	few	CASSQGGGSQPQHF	TGCGCCAGCAGCCAAGGGGGGGGCTCTCAGCCCCAGCATTTT
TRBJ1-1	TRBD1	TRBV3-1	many	CASTPIKDRGSNTEAFF	TGTGCCAGCACCCCAATAAAGGACAGGGGGTCGAACACTGAAGCTTTCTTT
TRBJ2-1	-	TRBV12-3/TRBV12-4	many	CASSLGRWYNEQFF	TGTGCCAGCAGTTTGGGCAGGTGGTACAATGAGCAGTTCTTC
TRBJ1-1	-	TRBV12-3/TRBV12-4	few	CASTKTDIEAFF	TGTGCCAGCACCAAGACCGACATTGAAGCTTTCTTT
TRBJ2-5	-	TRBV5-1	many	CASSLVAREQETQYF	TGCGCCAGCAGCTTGGTCGCAAGAGAACAAGAGACCCAGTACTTC
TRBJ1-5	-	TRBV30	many	CAWSVRTDTQHF	TGTGCCTGGAGTGTACGAACAGACACCCAGCATTTT
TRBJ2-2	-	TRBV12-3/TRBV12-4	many	CASEVSTGELFF	TGTGCCAGCGAGGTTAGCACCGGGGAGCTGTTTTTT
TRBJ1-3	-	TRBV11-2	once	CASSQDAWGNTIYF	TGTGCCAGCAGCCAAGACGCGTGGGGAAACACCATATATTTT
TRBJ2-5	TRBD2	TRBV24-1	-	CATSDFSGGQETQYF	TGTGCCACCAGTGATTTCAGCGGGGGGCAAGAGACCCAGTACTTC
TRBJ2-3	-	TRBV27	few	CASAGDTDTQYF	TGTGCCAGCGCCGGGGACACAGATACGCAGTATTTT
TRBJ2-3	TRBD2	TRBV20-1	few	CSASTTSGSSTDTQYF	TGCAGTGCTAGTACGACTAGCGGCTCTAGCACAGATACGCAGTATTTT
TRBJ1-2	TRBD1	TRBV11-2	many	CASSPRQGYGYTF	TGTGCCAGCAGCCCTCGACAGGGCTATGGCTACACCTTC
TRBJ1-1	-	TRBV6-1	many	CASITVVGANTEAFF	TGTGCCAGCATTACGGTGGTCGGGGCCAACACTGAAGCTTTCTTT
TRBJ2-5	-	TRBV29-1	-	CSEQLRGLETQCF	TGCAGCGAACAACTGCGGGGGCTGGAGACCCAGTGCTTC
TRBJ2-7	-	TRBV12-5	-	CASGLLYEQYF	TGTGCTAGTGGTTTACTATACGAGCAGTACTTC
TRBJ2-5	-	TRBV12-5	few	CASGQTAPQYF	TGTGCTAGTGGCCAGACAGCCCCACAGTACTTC
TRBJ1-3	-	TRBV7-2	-	CASSTSGAGPSSSGNTIYF	TGTGCCAGCAGCACCTCTGGGGCAGGGCCCTCGAGCTCTGGAAACACCATATATTTT
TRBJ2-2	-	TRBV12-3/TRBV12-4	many	CASSPWNAGELFF	TGTGCCAGCAGCCCGTGGAATGCCGGGGAGCTGTTTTTT